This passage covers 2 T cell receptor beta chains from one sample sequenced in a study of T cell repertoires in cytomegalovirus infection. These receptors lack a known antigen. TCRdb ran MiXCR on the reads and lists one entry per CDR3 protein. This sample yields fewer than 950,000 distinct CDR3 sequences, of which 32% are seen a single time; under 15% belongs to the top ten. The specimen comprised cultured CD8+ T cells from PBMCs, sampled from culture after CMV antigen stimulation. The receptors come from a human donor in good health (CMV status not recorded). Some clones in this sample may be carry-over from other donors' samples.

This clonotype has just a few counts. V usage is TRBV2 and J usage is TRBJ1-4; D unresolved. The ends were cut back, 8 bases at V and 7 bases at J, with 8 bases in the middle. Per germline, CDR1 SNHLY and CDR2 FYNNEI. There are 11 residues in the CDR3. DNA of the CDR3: TGTGCCAGCCGCGGATTTGAAAAACTGTTTTTT. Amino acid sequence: CASRGFEKLFF.

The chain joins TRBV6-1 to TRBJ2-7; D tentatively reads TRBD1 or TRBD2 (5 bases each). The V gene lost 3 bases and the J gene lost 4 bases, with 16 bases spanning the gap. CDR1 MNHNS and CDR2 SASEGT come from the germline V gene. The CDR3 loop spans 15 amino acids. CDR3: CASSDGAREEYEQYV. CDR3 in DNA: TGTGCCAGCAGTGACGGGGCCAGAGAGGAATACGAGCAGTACGTC.